This T cell receptor (beta chain) comes out of a study of regulatory T cells in long-lasting Graves disease. Notes on the study in general: The study found TRBV28, TRBJ1-2 and TRBJ2-5 favored in persistent disease. Persistent Graves' patients showed less TCR diversity than newly diagnosed ones.

Trimming cost V 4 bases and J 2 bases, with 4 bases left between them. This CDR3 region has 12 residues. The V gene's germline CDR1 is SNHLY and CDR2 FYNNEI. This clonotype was detected ten times or more. What it recognizes is unknown. The TCR beta library used iRepertoire HTBI primers with Arm-PCR amplification of CDR3. From the multiplex PCR reads, TCRdb called clonotypes with MiXCR, one entry per CDR3 protein. The table includes fewer than 350,000 distinct CDR3 sequences, 15% to 20% detected once. Time point in this sample: newly diagnosed GD, antithyroid drugs for less than 3 months. RNA extracted from PBMCs served as the sequencing template. Doctors identified Graves' disease using the American Thyroid Association guidelines. Nine milliliters of peripheral blood went into EDTA tubes.

The rearrangement uses TRBV2 and TRBJ2-3; D unresolved. The sequencing used peripheral blood mononuclear cells (PBMCs), collected at new diagnosis, from a patient treated with antithyroid drugs. The sequence was obtained from a female donor with Graves disease. CDR3 sequence reads: CASSGNTDTQYF. The CDR3 DNA reads as TGTGCCAGCAGTGGGAACACAGATACGCAGTATTTT.